This T cell receptor beta chain is drawn from a study of T cell responses to AZD1222 COVID-19 vaccine. General study points: Regions 160-218 and 743-854 held dominance among vaccine-associated CD4 TCRs, which spanned spike. Repertoire collection took place solely once the T cell response had peaked.

Repertoires were generated with immunoSEQ multiplex PCR, while TCRdb's copy carries only in-frame clones and drops some. The sample consists of 200,000 or so clones, approximately 90% of them appearing once. The CDR3 runs to 15 residues. Trimming left V 2 bases short and J 2 bases short, with 14 bases between. Per germline, CDR1 SQVTM and CDR2 ANQGSEA. This clone was seen a single time. Its target is unknown. This receptor was obtained from an adult in good health. Sample: peripheral blood, taken on day 0 of AZD1222 vaccination. The rearrangement joins TRBV29-1 to TRBJ2-3; TRBD1 is a possible D gene (6 bases). CDR3 loop: CSVEPRTAPTDTQYF. In DNA form, the CDR3 reads TGCAGCGTTGAACCAAGGACAGCCCCCACAGATACGCAGTATTTT.